This TCR beta chain is drawn from a study of regulatory T cells in long-lasting Graves disease. Whole-study results and caveats: Newly diagnosed Graves' patients exceeded persistent ones in TCR diversity.

Time point of the sample: newly diagnosed GD, antithyroid drugs for less than 3 months. Making the TCR library involved RNA that had been extracted from PBMCs. The V end was cut by 2 bases, the J end by 9 bases, with 2 bases between. Germline V gene sequence: CDR1 SGHNT, CDR2 YENEEA. The CDR3 has 10 residues. This clonotype was counted many times. Its specificity is unknown. Arm-PCR with iRepertoire HTBI primers amplified the CDR3 regions for these TCR beta libraries. TCRdb redid the calling of the multiplex PCR reads with MiXCR, one entry per CDR3 protein. The sample lists around 480,000 distinct CDR3 sequences, 15% to 20% occurring once. Separately, the same data were catalogued under a study of T cells in Graves' hyperthyroidism and ophthalmopathy. That source notes: Stable Graves' hyperthyroidism denoted no ophthalmopathy progression over 18 months. In the blood, most expanded thyroid clonotypes above 0.001 appeared as well. From stable hyperthyroidism, ophthalmopathy was separated by a 13 V-J model.

V gene TRBV11-3 combines with J gene TRBJ2-1; no firm D call. The sequencing here drew on peripheral blood mononuclear cells (PBMCs), taken at new diagnosis, from a patient treated with antithyroid drugs. The TCR originated in a woman aged 40 to 65 with Graves disease. In DNA, the CDR3 is TGTGCCAGCAGCTTACCTGAGCAGTTCTTC. Protein product: CASSLPEQFF.